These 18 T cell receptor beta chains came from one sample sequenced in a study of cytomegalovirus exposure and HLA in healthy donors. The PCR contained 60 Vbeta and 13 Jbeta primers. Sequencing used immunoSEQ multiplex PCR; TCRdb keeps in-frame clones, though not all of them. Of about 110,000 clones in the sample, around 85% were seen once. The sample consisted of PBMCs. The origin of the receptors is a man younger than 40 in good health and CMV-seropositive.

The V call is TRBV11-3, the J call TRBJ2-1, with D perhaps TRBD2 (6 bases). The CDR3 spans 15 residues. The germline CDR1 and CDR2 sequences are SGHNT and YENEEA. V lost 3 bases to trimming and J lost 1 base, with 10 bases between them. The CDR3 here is CASSFSGNSYNEQFF. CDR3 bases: TGTGCCAGCAGCTTTAGCGGTAATTCCTACAATGAGCAGTTCTTC.

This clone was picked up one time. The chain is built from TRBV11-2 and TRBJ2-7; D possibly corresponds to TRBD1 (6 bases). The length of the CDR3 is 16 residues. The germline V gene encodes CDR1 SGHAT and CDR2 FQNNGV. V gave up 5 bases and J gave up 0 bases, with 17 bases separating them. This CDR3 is CASSPKGQTSSYEQYF. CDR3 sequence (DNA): TGTGCCAGCAGCCCGAAAGGACAGACGAGCTCCTACGAGCAGTACTTC.

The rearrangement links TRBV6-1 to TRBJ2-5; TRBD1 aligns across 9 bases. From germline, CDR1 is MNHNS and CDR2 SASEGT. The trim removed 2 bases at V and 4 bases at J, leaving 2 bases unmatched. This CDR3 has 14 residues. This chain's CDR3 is CASSEHRGRETQYF. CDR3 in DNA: TGTGCCAGCAGTGAACACAGGGGGCGAGAGACCCAGTACTTC.

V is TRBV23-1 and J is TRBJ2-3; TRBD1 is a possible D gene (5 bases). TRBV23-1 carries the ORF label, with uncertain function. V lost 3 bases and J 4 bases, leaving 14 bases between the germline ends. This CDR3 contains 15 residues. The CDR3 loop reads CASSQSPGCADTQYF. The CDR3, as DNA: TGCGCCAGCAGTCAGTCTCCAGGGTGCGCAGATACGCAGTATTTT.

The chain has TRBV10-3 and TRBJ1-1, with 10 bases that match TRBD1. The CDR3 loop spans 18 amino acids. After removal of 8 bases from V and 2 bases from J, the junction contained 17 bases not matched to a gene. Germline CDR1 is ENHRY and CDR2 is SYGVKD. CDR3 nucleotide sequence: TGTGCCATCTCGCGGTATGCGGGACAGGGGCTTCCTAACACTGAAGCTTTCTTT. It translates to CAISRYAGQGLPNTEAFF.

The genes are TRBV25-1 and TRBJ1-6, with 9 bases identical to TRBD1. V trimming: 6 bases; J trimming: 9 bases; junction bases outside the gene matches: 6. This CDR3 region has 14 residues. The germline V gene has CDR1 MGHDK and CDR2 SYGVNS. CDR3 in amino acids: CASSSGTGSSPLHF. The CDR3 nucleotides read TGTGCCAGCAGCTCCGGGACAGGGTCTTCACCCCTCCACTTT.

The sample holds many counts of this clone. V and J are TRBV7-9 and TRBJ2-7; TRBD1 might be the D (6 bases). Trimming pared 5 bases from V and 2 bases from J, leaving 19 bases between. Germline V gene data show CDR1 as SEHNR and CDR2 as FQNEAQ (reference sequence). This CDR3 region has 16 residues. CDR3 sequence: CASSLRATGGPYEQYF. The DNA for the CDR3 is TGTGCCAGCAGCCTACGGGCGACAGGCGGTCCCTACGAGCAGTACTTC. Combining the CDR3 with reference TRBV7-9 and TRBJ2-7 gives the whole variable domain DTGVSQNPRHKITKRGQNVTFRCDPISEHNRLYWYRQTLGQGPEFLTYFQNEAQLEKSRLLSDRFSAERPKGSFSTLEIQRTEQGDSAMYLCASSLRATGGPYEQYFGPGTRLTVT.

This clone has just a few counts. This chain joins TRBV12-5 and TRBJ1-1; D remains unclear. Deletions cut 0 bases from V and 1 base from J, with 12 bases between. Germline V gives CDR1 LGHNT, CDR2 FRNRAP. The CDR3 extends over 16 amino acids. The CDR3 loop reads CASGLVLGRRNTEAFF. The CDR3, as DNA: TGTGCTAGTGGTTTGGTACTAGGGCGGCGGAACACTGAAGCTTTCTTT.

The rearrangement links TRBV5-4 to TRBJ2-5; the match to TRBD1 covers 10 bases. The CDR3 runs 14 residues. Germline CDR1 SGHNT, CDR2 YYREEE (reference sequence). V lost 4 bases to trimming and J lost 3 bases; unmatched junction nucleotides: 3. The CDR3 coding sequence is TGTGCCAGCAGCCTTGGGACAGGGGAAGAGACCCAGTACTTC. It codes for CASSLGTGEETQYF. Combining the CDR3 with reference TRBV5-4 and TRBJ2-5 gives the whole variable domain ETGVTQSPTHLIKTRGQQVTLRCSSQSGHNTVSWYQQALGQGPQFIFQYYREEENGRGNFPPRFSGLQFPNYSSELNVNALELDDSALYLCASSLGTGEETQYFGPGTRLLVL.

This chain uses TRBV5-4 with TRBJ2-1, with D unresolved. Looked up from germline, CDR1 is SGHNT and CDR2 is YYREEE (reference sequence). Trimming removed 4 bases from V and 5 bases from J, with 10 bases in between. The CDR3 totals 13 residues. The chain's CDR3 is CASSGQQNNEQFF. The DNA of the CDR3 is TGTGCCAGCAGCGGGCAACAAAACAATGAGCAGTTCTTC. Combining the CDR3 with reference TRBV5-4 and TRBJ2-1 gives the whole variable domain ETGVTQSPTHLIKTRGQQVTLRCSSQSGHNTVSWYQQALGQGPQFIFQYYREEENGRGNFPPRFSGLQFPNYSSELNVNALELDDSALYLCASSGQQNNEQFFGPGTRLTVL.

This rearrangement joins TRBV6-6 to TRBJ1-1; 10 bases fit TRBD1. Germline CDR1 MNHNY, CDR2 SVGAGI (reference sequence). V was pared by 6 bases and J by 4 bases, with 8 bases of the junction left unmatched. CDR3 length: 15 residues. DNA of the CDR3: TGTGCCAGCAGGGGGACAGGGGAAAAGGGCACTGAAGCTTTCTTT. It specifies CASRGTGEKGTEAFF.

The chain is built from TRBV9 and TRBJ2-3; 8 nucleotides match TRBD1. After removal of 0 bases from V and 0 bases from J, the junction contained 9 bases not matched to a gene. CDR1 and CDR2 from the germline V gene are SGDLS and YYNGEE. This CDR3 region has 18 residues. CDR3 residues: CASSVEGTGASSTDTQYF. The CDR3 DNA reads TGTGCCAGCAGCGTAGAAGGGACAGGCGCCTCTAGCACAGATACGCAGTATTTT.

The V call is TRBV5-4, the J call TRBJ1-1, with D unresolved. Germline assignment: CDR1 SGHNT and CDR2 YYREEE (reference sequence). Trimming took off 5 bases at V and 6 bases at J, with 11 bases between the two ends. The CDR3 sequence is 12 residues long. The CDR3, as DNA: TGTGCCAGCAGGGGCAGTACCGCTGAAGCTTTCTTT. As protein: CASRGSTAEAFF.

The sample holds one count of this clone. The CDR3 DNA reads as TGTGCCAGCAGCGTAGGGACATCTTACTTTGTGGACTATGGCTACACCTTC. Protein: CASSVGTSYFVDYGYTF. The V call is TRBV9, the J call TRBJ1-2; tentative D call: TRBD1 (5 bases). The CDR3 spans 17 residues. V gave up 0 bases and J gave up 3 bases, with 18 bases separating them. Germline CDR1 is SGDLS and CDR2 is YYNGEE.

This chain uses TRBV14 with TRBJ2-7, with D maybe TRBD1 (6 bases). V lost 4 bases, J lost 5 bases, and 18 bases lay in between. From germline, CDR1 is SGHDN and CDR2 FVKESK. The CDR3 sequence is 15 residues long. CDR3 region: CASSLAGTRGNEQYF. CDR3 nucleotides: TGTGCCAGCAGCCTTGCCGGGACAAGAGGGAACGAGCAGTACTTC.

The chain's CDR3 is CASSQTWTGKTNYGYTF. The CDR3 bases are TGCGCCAGCAGCCAGACCTGGACAGGGAAAACTAACTATGGCTACACCTTC. The genes are TRBV4-3 and TRBJ1-2; 8 positions agree with TRBD1. Germline assignment: CDR1 LGHNA and CDR2 YSLEER. This CDR3 spans 17 amino acids. Germline trimming cut 3 bases from V and 0 bases from J; bases unmatched to any gene: 9.

The CDR3: CASSLDINEQFF. CDR3 nucleotides: TGCGCCAGCAGCTTGGACATCAATGAGCAGTTCTTC. V and J are TRBV5-1 and TRBJ2-1; no clear D. This CDR3 region has 12 residues. In germline, CDR1 is SGHRS, CDR2 YFSETQ. V was cut by 0 bases and J by 6 bases, with 4 bases left in between.

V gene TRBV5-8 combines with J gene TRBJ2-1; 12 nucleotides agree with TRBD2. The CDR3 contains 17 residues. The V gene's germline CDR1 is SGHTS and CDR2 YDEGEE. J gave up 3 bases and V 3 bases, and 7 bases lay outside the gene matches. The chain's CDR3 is CASSSLRTSGDYNEQFF. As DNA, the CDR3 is TGTGCCAGCAGCTCCCTCCGGACTAGCGGGGACTACAATGAGCAGTTCTTC. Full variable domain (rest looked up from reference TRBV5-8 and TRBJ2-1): EAGVTQSPTHLIKTRGQQATLRCSPISGHTSVYWYQQALGLGLQFLLWYDEGEERNRGNFPPRFSGRQFPNYSSELNVNALELEDSALYLCASSSLRTSGDYNEQFFGPGTRLTVL.